The 32 T cell receptor beta chains given below trace back to one sample, sequenced in a study of T cells in Graves' hyperthyroidism and ophthalmopathy. RNA transcripts served as the template for amplifying TCR beta CDR3 regions. HTBI primers drove first-round RT-PCR of the TCR CDR3. TCRdb re-called the multiplex PCR reads through MiXCR, storing one row per CDR3 protein. The data contain 350,000 or so distinct CDR3 sequences, approximately 22% of them seen just once; the ten biggest clones take up 50%. Sequenced material: blood. The receptors here all came from a woman in her 50s with Graves' hyperthyroidism.

Points on this clonotype: Since a much larger clone is just one base distant, this may be a read error. The J gene is TRBJ2-5, the V gene TRBV28; 7 positions match TRBD1. Per germline, CDR1 MDHEN and CDR2 SYDVKM. This CDR3 contains 16 residues. CDR3 DNA sequence: TGTGCCGGCAGTATTCCGGGACAGTTCGGAAAAGAGACCCAGTACTTC. It translates to CAGSIPGQFGKETQYF.

The chain employs TRBV29-1 and TRBJ1-1; 9 nucleotides agree with TRBD1. The germline V gene has CDR1 SQVTM and CDR2 ANQGSEA. The J segment lost 4 bases and the V segment lost 4 bases, leaving 7 bases of the junction unmatched. The CDR3 runs 14 residues. The CDR3 sequence is CSVAHKTGGTEAFF. The CDR3, as DNA: TGCAGCGTTGCCCACAAGACAGGGGGCACTGAAGCTTTCTTT.

This clonotype was counted at least ten times. V usage is TRBV28 and J usage is TRBJ2-5, with D possibly TRBD1 on 5 matching bases. Germline CDR1 and CDR2: MDHEN and SYDVKM. Trimming pared 6 bases from V and 5 bases from J, leaving 16 bases between. This CDR3 is built from 14 residues. The CDR3: CASSLPGKGETQYF. Here the CDR3 DNA reads TGTGCCAGCAGCCTACCTGGGAAGGGGGAGACCCAGTACTTC.

This clonotype was picked up many times. The V and J genes are TRBV7-9 and TRBJ2-6, with D possibly matching TRBD1 (5 bases). This CDR3 is built from 14 residues. CDR1 and CDR2 from the germline V gene are SEHNR and FQNEAQ (reference sequence). The V and J ends lost 6 bases and 4 bases respectively, with 10 bases between them. The CDR3 DNA follows: TGTGCCAGCAGTTCAGCAGGGGGGGCCAACGTCCTGACTTTC. As protein: CASSSAGGANVLTF.

This clonotype was seen more than once but under ten times. The chain couples TRBV6-1 to TRBJ2-3; TRBD2 aligns across 11 bases. Germline V lookup: CDR1 MNHNS, CDR2 SASEGT. J lost 3 bases, V lost 6 bases, and 8 bases had no gene match. The CDR3 is made up of 16 amino acids. The chain's CDR3 is CASRNRASGGTDTQYF. The CDR3 coding sequence is TGTGCCAGCAGAAACAGGGCTAGCGGGGGGACAGATACGCAGTATTTT.

This clonotype was picked up many times. V is TRBV6-1 and J is TRBJ2-2; 7 bases agree with TRBD2. This CDR3 has 15 amino acids. Trimming removed 6 bases from V and 1 base from J; junction bases left unmatched: 5. The germline V gene encodes CDR1 MNHNS and CDR2 SASEGT. Written as DNA, the CDR3 is TGTGCCAGCAGAAGGAGGGAGGGGAACACCGGGGAGCTGTTTTTT. This encodes CASRRREGNTGELFF.

This clonotype has at least ten counts. This chain connects TRBV30 to TRBJ1-2; D call uncertain. The germline CDR1 and CDR2 sequences are GTSNPN and SVGIG (reference sequence). V dropped 3 bases and J dropped 3 bases, with 14 bases sitting between them. This CDR3 contains 14 residues. CDR3 DNA: TGTGCCTGGAGCTCGGCCATAGCCCACTATGGCTACACCTTC. It specifies CAWSSAIAHYGYTF.

Notes on this clonotype: This clone may be a read error of a much larger clone one base away. The chain has TRBV5-1 and TRBJ2-7; 7 bases are shared with TRBD1. The CDR3 contains 13 residues. Germline CDR1 and CDR2: SGHRS and YFSETQ. The CDR3 sequence is CANSASDREEQYF. Written as DNA, the CDR3 is TGCGCCAACAGCGCCTCCGACAGGGAGGAGCAGTACTTC. The variable domain in full, with the rest retrieved from reference TRBV5-1 and TRBJ2-7, is KAGVTQTPRYLIKTRGQQVTLSCSPISGHRSVSWYQQTPGQGLQFLFEYFSETQRNKGNFPGRFSGRQFSNSRSEMNVSTLELGDSALYLCANSASDREEQYFGPGTRLTVT.

In its sample, this clonotype was seen many times. The chain uses TRBV29-1 and TRBJ1-2; TRBD1 is a possible D gene (6 bases). The germline V and J ends were trimmed by 1 base and 7 bases, with 16 bases remaining between them. The CDR3 length is 14 residues. CDR1 and CDR2 (germline): SQVTM, ANQGSEA. The DNA for the CDR3 is TGCAGCGTTGAAGCGGGTTGGGGGGCGGGTGGCTACACCTTC. Amino acid sequence: CSVEAGWGAGGYTF.

This chain links TRBV28 with TRBJ1-5; TRBD1 is a possible D gene (6 bases). Germline V gene data show CDR1 as MDHEN and CDR2 as SYDVKM. CDR3 length: 14 residues. Trimming removed 6 bases at V and 7 bases at J, with 16 bases between. CDR3: CASREGVQGQPQHF. The DNA for the CDR3 is TGTGCCAGCAGGGAAGGGGTACAGGGACAGCCCCAGCATTTT. Looking up the rest from reference TRBV28 and TRBJ1-5 gives the full variable domain: DVKVTQSSRYLVKRTGEKVFLECVQDMDHENMFWYRQDPGLGLRLIYFSYDVKMKEKGDIPEGYSVSREKKERFSLILESASTNQTSMYLCASREGVQGQPQHFGDGTRLSIL.

This chain uses TRBV20-1 with TRBJ2-3; D might be TRBD1 (5 bases). The V gene's germline CDR1 is DFQATT and CDR2 SNEGSKA (reference sequence). V lost 0 bases to trimming and J lost 4 bases, with 8 bases between them. The CDR3 spans 13 residues. The DNA of the CDR3 is TGCAGTGCTAGAGACAGGGTGGCAGATACGCAGTATTTT. It codes for CSARDRVADTQYF.

At least ten counts were recorded for this clonotype. V gene TRBV7-2 combines with J gene TRBJ1-2; D is undetermined. The ends were cut back, 5 bases at V and 4 bases at J, with 14 bases in the middle. The CDR3 length is 14 residues. The germline CDR1 and CDR2 sequences are SGHTA and FQGNSA. In nucleotides, the CDR3 is TGTGCCAGCAGCCCCCCCGGCACTTCCTATGGCTACACCTTC. Amino acids: CASSPPGTSYGYTF.

This clonotype has ten or more counts. V gene TRBV20-1 combines with J gene TRBJ1-5, with D possibly TRBD1 on 5 matching bases. Germline assignment: CDR1 DFQATT and CDR2 SNEGSKA (reference sequence). The V end was cut by 3 bases, the J end by 1 base, with 25 bases between. CDR3 length: 19 residues. CDR3 nucleotides: TGCAGTGCTAGTTCCTCAACGAGGGGAGTTATTAGGAGCAATCAGCCCCAGCATTTT. It translates to CSASSSTRGVIRSNQPQHF.

This clonotype was observed at least ten times. The V and J genes are TRBV6-1 and TRBJ2-3; 8 nucleotides match TRBD2. V trimming: 5 bases; J trimming: 1 base; junction bases outside the gene matches: 8. CDR1 MNHNS and CDR2 SASEGT come from the germline V gene. CDR3 length: 16 residues. CDR3 DNA sequence: TGTGCCAGCAGTCCCCGCGGGGGGCCAGGCACAGATACGCAGTATTTT. Translating gives CASSPRGGPGTDTQYF.

The chain joins TRBV5-1 to TRBJ1-5; D not resolved. From germline, CDR1 is SGHRS and CDR2 YFSETQ. The CDR3 runs 15 residues. The V end was cut by 1 base, the J end by 0 bases, with 8 bases between. The CDR3 sequence: CASSLTPFSNQPQHF. The CDR3 region has the DNA TGCGCCAGCAGCTTGACACCTTTTAGCAATCAGCCCCAGCATTTT.

This clonotype showed up many times. The chain is built from TRBV5-1 and TRBJ2-7; 7 bases align to TRBD1. CDR1 SGHRS and CDR2 YFSETQ come from the germline V gene. The CDR3 consists of 15 residues. The J segment lost 0 bases and the V segment lost 4 bases, leaving 7 bases of the junction unmatched. The CDR3: CASSQTGSSSYEQYF. The CDR3 bases are TGCGCCAGCAGCCAGACAGGGTCATCCTCCTACGAGCAGTACTTC.

Points on this clonotype: A read error may account for a junction end that differs from germline. The rearrangement links TRBV28 to TRBJ2-3; TRBD2 matches at 16 bases. CDR1 and CDR2 (germline): MDHEN, SYDVKM. This CDR3 is built from 18 residues. The CDR3 region is CAVRTGLAGGQVTDMQYF. The CDR3 nucleotides are TGTGCCGTCCGAACGGGACTAGCGGGGGGGCAGGTCACAGATATGCAGTATTTT.

This rearrangement joins TRBV29-1 to TRBJ2-3, with D possibly being TRBD1 or TRBD2 (5 bases each). The V end lost 6 bases, the J end lost 4 bases, and 11 bases lay between the germline ends. In germline, CDR1 is SQVTM, CDR2 ANQGSEA. The CDR3 consists of 12 residues. CDR3 nucleotides: TGCAGCGTAGTCCAGGGACCAGATACGCAGTATTTT. Protein: CSVVQGPDTQYF.

This clonotype was counted only a few times. The chain carries TRBV6-2 or TRBV6-3 and TRBJ1-1, with 8 nucleotides matching TRBD1. Trimming took 5 bases from V and 4 from J; bases not matched to a gene: 12. The CDR3 has 16 amino acids. From germline, CDR1 is MNHEY and CDR2 SVGEGT. The CDR3 loop reads CASSRIGQGGITEAFF. CDR3 bases: TGTGCCAGCAGTCGAATCGGACAGGGCGGGATCACTGAAGCTTTCTTT.

The CDR3 region is CASSTTSGGTGELFF. The DNA for the CDR3 is TGCGCCAGCAGCACGACTAGCGGGGGCACCGGGGAGCTGTTTTTT. The chain joins TRBV5-1 to TRBJ2-2, with 12 bases that match TRBD2. The ends lost 4 bases at V and 4 bases at J; junction bases unmatched: 2. Germline CDR1 is SGHRS and CDR2 is YFSETQ. This CDR3 spans 15 amino acids. Looking up the rest from reference TRBV5-1 and TRBJ2-2 gives the full variable domain: KAGVTQTPRYLIKTRGQQVTLSCSPISGHRSVSWYQQTPGQGLQFLFEYFSETQRNKGNFPGRFSGRQFSNSRSEMNVSTLELGDSALYLCASSTTSGGTGELFFGEGSRLTVL.

V and J are TRBV10-3 and TRBJ2-5; the match to TRBD2 covers 11 bases. Trimming cost V 2 bases and J 4 bases; bases outside gene matches: 9. Germline V lookup: CDR1 ENHRY, CDR2 SYGVKD. The CDR3 runs to 17 residues. CDR3 coding DNA: TGTGCCATCAGTGAGCCAAAAACTAGCGGGAGATTAGAGACCCAGTACTTC. Its translation is CAISEPKTSGRLETQYF.

The chain uses TRBV7-9 and TRBJ1-1; D ambiguous. This CDR3 has 12 residues. CDR1 is SEHNR, CDR2 FQNEAQ, per germline (reference sequence). Trimming cost V 2 bases and J 9 bases, with 10 bases left between them. The CDR3, as DNA: TGTGCCAGCAGCTTAACCCTGGGTCAAGCTTTCTTT. Its translation is CASSLTLGQAFF. Supplemented by reference TRBV7-9 and TRBJ1-1, the full variable domain reads DTGVSQNPRHKITKRGQNVTFRCDPISEHNRLYWYRQTLGQGPEFLTYFQNEAQLEKSRLLSDRFSAERPKGSFSTLEIQRTEQGDSAMYLCASSLTLGQAFFGQGTRLTVV.

This clonotype was recorded many times. The chain joins TRBV29-1 to TRBJ2-1; 12 bases align to TRBD1. Germline V gene lookup returns CDR1 SQVTM and CDR2 ANQGSEA. The junction had 4 bases not matched to a gene; V was cut back by 8 bases and J by 8 bases. This CDR3 contains 12 residues. The CDR3 DNA sequence: TGCAGCTTCGGGACAGGGGGCTATGAGCAGTTCTTC. Amino acids: CSFGTGGYEQFF.

The genes are TRBV19 and TRBJ1-1; 7 bases fit TRBD1. CDR1 is LNHDA and CDR2 is SQIVND in the germline V gene (reference sequence). This CDR3 is 15 amino acids long. The J segment lost 0 bases and the V segment lost 7 bases, leaving 8 bases of the junction unmatched. The CDR3 is CASKIQRGLNTEAFF. CDR3 nucleotide sequence: TGTGCCAGTAAGATCCAGAGGGGGCTGAACACTGAAGCTTTCTTT. The variable domain in full, with the rest retrieved from reference TRBV19 and TRBJ1-1, is DGGITQSPKYLFRKEGQNVTLSCEQNLNHDAMYWYRQDPGQGLRLIYYSQIVNDFQKGDIAEGYSVSREKKESFPLTVTSAQKNPTAFYLCASKIQRGLNTEAFFGQGTRLTVV.

The chain combines TRBV28 with TRBJ1-2; no clear D. Germline lookup yields CDR1 MDHEN and CDR2 SYDVKM. Trimming left V 3 bases short and J 4 bases short, with 12 bases between. The CDR3 extends over 14 amino acids. The CDR3 DNA follows: TGTGCCAGCAGTTTTGCCCAGTTAGCCTATGGCTACACCTTC. This gives the protein CASSFAQLAYGYTF.

The chain is built from TRBV30 and TRBJ1-1; D not resolved. Germline V gene lookup returns CDR1 GTSNPN and CDR2 SVGIG (reference sequence). V was shortened by 4 bases and J by 8 bases, with 14 bases between the two germline ends. This CDR3 region has 12 residues. The CDR3 DNA follows: TGTGCCTGGAACATGGGTAGCACCGAAGCTTTCTTT. As protein: CAWNMGSTEAFF.

The count of this clonotype is one. V and J are TRBV20-1 and TRBJ2-1; D is unresolved. Germline V gene data show CDR1 as DFQATT and CDR2 as SNEGSKA (reference sequence). The CDR3 runs 11 residues. Trimming removed 8 bases at V and 9 bases at J, with 14 bases between. CDR3 nucleotide sequence: TGCAGTTACACCACGGGCGTTGAGCAGTTCTTC. It specifies CSYTTGVEQFF.

Turning to this clonotype: One base away lies a much larger clone, so this may be a sequencing read error. The chain is built from TRBV28 and TRBJ2-1; 13 bases map to TRBD2. CDR1 is MDHEN, CDR2 SYDVKM, per germline. The junction had 5 bases not matched to a gene; V was cut back by 3 bases and J by 3 bases. The CDR3 is 17 residues long. CDR3 nucleotide sequence: TGTGCCAGCAGTTTCACTAGCGGGGGGGCTAACTACAATGAGCAGTTCTTC. Protein sequence: CASSFTSGGANYNEQFF.

The chain employs TRBV28 and TRBJ1-2, with TRBD1 matching over 7 bases. Trimming removed 5 bases from V and 7 bases from J; junction bases left unmatched: 10. CDR3 size: 14 residues. Per germline, CDR1 MDHEN and CDR2 SYDVKM. CDR3 amino acids: CASSMTGYLGGYTF. Written as DNA, the CDR3 is TGTGCCAGCAGTATGACAGGGTACCTGGGTGGCTACACCTTC.

The chain recombines TRBV20-1 with TRBJ2-1, with a weak D call TRBD2 (5 bases). The CDR3 has 13 residues. V was cut by 0 bases and J by 8 bases, with 11 bases left in between. The V gene's germline CDR1 is DFQATT and CDR2 SNEGSKA (reference sequence). This chain's CDR3 is CSARDPLAYEQFF. The CDR3 DNA is TGCAGTGCTAGAGATCCCCTAGCCTATGAGCAGTTCTTC.

This clonotype has a count of ten or more. The chain carries TRBV28 and TRBJ1-5; maybe TRBD1 (5 bases). The germline CDR1 and CDR2 sequences are MDHEN and SYDVKM. This CDR3 is 14 amino acids long. Trimming pared 1 base from V and 4 bases from J, leaving 8 bases between. The CDR3: CASSLLKGNQPQHF. CDR3 nucleotide sequence: TGTGCCAGCAGTTTATTGAAGGGGAATCAGCCCCAGCATTTT.

This clonotype has only a few counts. Relative to the germline gene, one junction end is altered; a read error may explain this. J is TRBJ2-1 and V is TRBV7-3; D might be TRBD2 (5 bases). Looked up from germline, CDR1 is SGHTA and CDR2 is FQGTGA. The CDR3 extends over 14 amino acids. In DNA, the CDR3 is TGTACCAGCAGCCCGTCCGGGGAGATAAATGAGCAGTTCTTC. Amino acids: CTSSPSGEINEQFF.